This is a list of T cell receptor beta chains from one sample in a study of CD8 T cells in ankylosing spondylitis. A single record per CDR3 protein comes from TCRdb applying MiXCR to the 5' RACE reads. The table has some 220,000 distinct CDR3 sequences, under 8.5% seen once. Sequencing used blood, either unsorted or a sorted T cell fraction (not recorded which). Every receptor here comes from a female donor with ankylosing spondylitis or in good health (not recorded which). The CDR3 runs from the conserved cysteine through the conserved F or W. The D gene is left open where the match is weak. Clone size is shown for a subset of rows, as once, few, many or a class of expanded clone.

cdr3_nt: TGTGCCAGCAGCGCGCAGGGGTGGAGGGAGACCCAGTACTTC
cdr3_aa: CASSAQGWRETQYF
d_call: -
j_call: TRBJ2-5
v_call: TRBV5-6
clone_size: many

cdr3_nt: TGTGCCAGCAGCCAAGAAGGTGAGCAGTTCTTC
cdr3_aa: CASSQEGEQFF
d_call: -
j_call: TRBJ2-1
v_call: TRBV4-2
clone_size: many

cdr3_nt: TGTGCCAGCAGTTATGGACTAGCGGGAGGGGAAAATGAGCAGTTCTTC
cdr3_aa: CASSYGLAGGENEQFF
d_call: TRBD2
j_call: TRBJ2-1
v_call: TRBV12-3/TRBV12-4
clone_size: many

cdr3_nt: TGTGCCAGCAGTGAATACTTCTTTCGTATCGGCGGGGAGCGGGGCAATCAGCCCCAGCATTTT
cdr3_aa: CASSEYFFRIGGERGNQPQHF
d_call: -
j_call: TRBJ1-5
v_call: TRBV6-1
clone_size: -

cdr3_nt: TGTGCCTGGAGTATCGGGACAACTAATGAAAAACTGTTTTTT
cdr3_aa: CAWSIGTTNEKLFF
d_call: -
j_call: TRBJ1-4
v_call: TRBV30
clone_size: -

cdr3_nt: TGCGCCAGCAGCTTGGTGTCCGTTGGGACCGGGGAGCTGTTTTTT
cdr3_aa: CASSLVSVGTGELFF
d_call: -
j_call: TRBJ2-2
v_call: TRBV5-1
clone_size: -

cdr3_nt: TGCAGTGCTAGACGGGTGGGGGACAGTAATCAGCCCCAGCATTTT
cdr3_aa: CSARRVGDSNQPQHF
d_call: TRBD1
j_call: TRBJ1-5
v_call: TRBV20-1
clone_size: many

cdr3_nt: TGCGCCAGCGGCCGGGGAGGCGGGGAGCTGTTTTTT
cdr3_aa: CASGRGGGELFF
d_call: -
j_call: TRBJ2-2
v_call: TRBV5-1
clone_size: many

cdr3_nt: TGTGCTAGTGGTTTACTAGCGGGGATTTACAATGAGCAGTTCTTC
cdr3_aa: CASGLLAGIYNEQFF
d_call: TRBD2
j_call: TRBJ2-1
v_call: TRBV12-5
clone_size: many

cdr3_nt: TGTGCCAGCAGCTCCCCAGTTGGGAGATACTCCTACGAGCAGTACTTC
cdr3_aa: CASSSPVGRYSYEQYF
d_call: -
j_call: TRBJ2-7
v_call: TRBV6-1
clone_size: many

cdr3_nt: TGCAGTGCTAGATTACCCTTGGGCAGGGGGCATTATGGCTACACCTTC
cdr3_aa: CSARLPLGRGHYGYTF
d_call: TRBD1
j_call: TRBJ1-2
v_call: TRBV20-1
clone_size: many

cdr3_nt: TGTGCCAGCCGCTTGGCGGGTCAGGGCACAGATACGCAGTATTTT
cdr3_aa: CASRLAGQGTDTQYF
d_call: -
j_call: TRBJ2-3
v_call: TRBV2
clone_size: many

cdr3_nt: TGCGCCAGCAGCTTGGAAAGCGGCAGCTTCTATGGCTACACCTTC
cdr3_aa: CASSLESGSFYGYTF
d_call: -
j_call: TRBJ1-2
v_call: TRBV5-1
clone_size: many

cdr3_nt: TGCGCCAGCAGCGACGTAGCGGGAGGCTCGGGACAAGAGACCCAGTACTTC
cdr3_aa: CASSDVAGGSGQETQYF
d_call: TRBD2
j_call: TRBJ2-5
v_call: TRBV5-1
clone_size: many

cdr3_nt: TGTGCCAGTAGTCCTGGGGCCAACGTCCTGACTTTC
cdr3_aa: CASSPGANVLTF
d_call: -
j_call: TRBJ2-6
v_call: TRBV19
clone_size: many

cdr3_nt: TGCAGTGCGGCTAGCGGTACTTCCTACGAGCAGTACTTC
cdr3_aa: CSAASGTSYEQYF
d_call: TRBD2
j_call: TRBJ2-7
v_call: TRBV20-1
clone_size: many

cdr3_nt: TGCAGTGCTAGAGAGCTGACAGGGGCCTACAATGAGCAGTTCTTC
cdr3_aa: CSARELTGAYNEQFF
d_call: TRBD1
j_call: TRBJ2-1
v_call: TRBV20-1
clone_size: few

cdr3_nt: TGTGCCAGCAGTTATCGACGAGGGGAAGAGACCCAGTACTTC
cdr3_aa: CASSYRRGEETQYF
d_call: -
j_call: TRBJ2-5
v_call: TRBV6-2/TRBV6-3
clone_size: many

cdr3_nt: TGTGCCTGGAGTGCAGGTCCGCGGAGGGAGACCCAGTACTTC
cdr3_aa: CAWSAGPRRETQYF
d_call: -
j_call: TRBJ2-5
v_call: TRBV30
clone_size: once

cdr3_nt: TGTGCCAGCAGGCGGGACCCCTCCACAGATACGCAGTATTTT
cdr3_aa: CASRRDPSTDTQYF
d_call: -
j_call: TRBJ2-3
v_call: TRBV21-1
clone_size: -

cdr3_nt: TGTGCCATCAGTGAGTCACCCCATGGGGCCAACGTCCTGACTTTC
cdr3_aa: CAISESPHGANVLTF
d_call: -
j_call: TRBJ2-6
v_call: TRBV10-3
clone_size: many

cdr3_nt: TGCAGTGCAGAAGCTAGCGGGAGTTACGAGCAGTACTTC
cdr3_aa: CSAEASGSYEQYF
d_call: TRBD2
j_call: TRBJ2-7
v_call: TRBV20-1
clone_size: many

cdr3_nt: TGTGCCAGCAGCTCACTAGCGGGAGGCGGCGGGGAGCTGTTTTTT
cdr3_aa: CASSSLAGGGGELFF
d_call: TRBD2
j_call: TRBJ2-2
v_call: TRBV7-1
clone_size: -

cdr3_nt: TGTGCCAGCAGCTTTCCTAGCGGGACAGGTCCCTTAGATGAGCAGTTCTTC
cdr3_aa: CASSFPSGTGPLDEQFF
d_call: -
j_call: TRBJ2-1
v_call: TRBV5-6
clone_size: many

cdr3_nt: TGTGCCAGCAGTTACGTCAGGGGAGACACTGAAGCTTTCTTT
cdr3_aa: CASSYVRGDTEAFF
d_call: -
j_call: TRBJ1-1
v_call: TRBV6-2/TRBV6-3
clone_size: few

cdr3_nt: TGTGCCAGCAGTTACTCCGGAAGCTCCGGAAACACCATATATTTT
cdr3_aa: CASSYSGSSGNTIYF
d_call: -
j_call: TRBJ1-3
v_call: TRBV6-5
clone_size: many

cdr3_nt: TGTGCCAGCAGCCCTAAGGGACTAGCGGGTACCTGGGAGCTGTTTTTT
cdr3_aa: CASSPKGLAGTWELFF
d_call: TRBD2
j_call: TRBJ2-2
v_call: TRBV5-5
clone_size: few

cdr3_nt: TGTGCCAGCAGTTCTCAACAGGGGGAGGGCACCGGGGAGCTGTTTTTT
cdr3_aa: CASSSQQGEGTGELFF
d_call: -
j_call: TRBJ2-2
v_call: TRBV12-3/TRBV12-4
clone_size: many

cdr3_nt: TGTGCCACCAGCCGGGGGCATCAGCCCCAGCATTTT
cdr3_aa: CATSRGHQPQHF
d_call: -
j_call: TRBJ1-5
v_call: TRBV24-1
clone_size: -

cdr3_nt: TGTGCCAGCAGGGAGACAGGGGCCAAAAACATTCAGTACTTC
cdr3_aa: CASRETGAKNIQYF
d_call: TRBD1
j_call: TRBJ2-4
v_call: TRBV6-1
clone_size: many

cdr3_nt: TGCGCCAGCAGCCAAGGGTCGATCCACGAGCAGTACTTC
cdr3_aa: CASSQGSIHEQYF
d_call: -
j_call: TRBJ2-7
v_call: TRBV4-3
clone_size: many

cdr3_nt: TGTGCCAGCAGCTTGGAATTGGCAGGGGCTATAAGAGGGAACTATGGCTACACCTTC
cdr3_aa: CASSLELAGAIRGNYGYTF
d_call: -
j_call: TRBJ1-2
v_call: TRBV5-6
clone_size: many

cdr3_nt: TGCAGTGCTCGACTAGCGGGCACGCAGTATTTT
cdr3_aa: CSARLAGTQYF
d_call: TRBD2
j_call: TRBJ2-3
v_call: TRBV20-1
clone_size: many

cdr3_nt: TGCAGCGTTCGGACAGCGGGCTACACAGATACGCAGTATTTT
cdr3_aa: CSVRTAGYTDTQYF
d_call: -
j_call: TRBJ2-3
v_call: TRBV29-1
clone_size: -

cdr3_nt: TGCGCCAGCACGACTAGCGGGAGATCTGAGACCCAGTACTTC
cdr3_aa: CASTTSGRSETQYF
d_call: TRBD2
j_call: TRBJ2-5
v_call: TRBV5-1
clone_size: -

cdr3_nt: TGCAGCATCCGTCCCCGGGATACGCAGTATTTT
cdr3_aa: CSIRPRDTQYF
d_call: -
j_call: TRBJ2-3
v_call: TRBV29-1
clone_size: few

cdr3_nt: TGTGCCAGCAGTTTAGTTGGGACCTTAGACGGGGAGCTGTTTTTT
cdr3_aa: CASSLVGTLDGELFF
d_call: -
j_call: TRBJ2-2
v_call: TRBV28
clone_size: many

cdr3_nt: TGCGCCAGCAGTCCTGGCGGCCAGGGGATGAACAATGAGCAGTTCTTC
cdr3_aa: CASSPGGQGMNNEQFF
d_call: -
j_call: TRBJ2-1
v_call: TRBV5-1
clone_size: many

cdr3_nt: TGTGCCAGCAGTGAAGAAGAGAGCAATCAGCCCCAGCATTTT
cdr3_aa: CASSEEESNQPQHF
d_call: -
j_call: TRBJ1-5
v_call: TRBV2
clone_size: few

cdr3_nt: TGTGCCAGCAGCTTCGGACAGTTCTACGAGCAGTACTTC
cdr3_aa: CASSFGQFYEQYF
d_call: -
j_call: TRBJ2-7
v_call: TRBV5-6
clone_size: many

cdr3_nt: TGTGCCAGCAGCTTAGCTCACCAGGGACAGGGATTTCAGCCCCAGCATTTT
cdr3_aa: CASSLAHQGQGFQPQHF
d_call: TRBD1
j_call: TRBJ1-5
v_call: TRBV7-8
clone_size: many

cdr3_nt: TGTGCCTGGAGTGTAGACTATCCTAAAGAGACCCAGTACTTC
cdr3_aa: CAWSVDYPKETQYF
d_call: -
j_call: TRBJ2-5
v_call: TRBV30
clone_size: -

cdr3_nt: TGTGCCAGCAGTTCGATTAATCAGCCCCAGCATTTT
cdr3_aa: CASSSINQPQHF
d_call: -
j_call: TRBJ1-5
v_call: TRBV6-6
clone_size: many

cdr3_nt: TGCAGTGCTAGAGTTCTACAGGGACCCAAAAACATTCAGTACTTC
cdr3_aa: CSARVLQGPKNIQYF
d_call: -
j_call: TRBJ2-4
v_call: TRBV20-1
clone_size: many

cdr3_nt: TGCACCAGCAGCGGCGGGAGGATCGCAGATACGCAGTATTTT
cdr3_aa: CTSSGGRIADTQYF
d_call: TRBD2
j_call: TRBJ2-3
v_call: TRBV4-3
clone_size: -

cdr3_nt: TGTGCCAGCAGCGAGCTCGGTCGGGACTACACCTTC
cdr3_aa: CASSELGRDYTF
d_call: -
j_call: TRBJ1-2
v_call: TRBV7-2
clone_size: -

cdr3_nt: TGTGCCAGCAGGAGGGGGATTTCCCAAGAGACCCAGTACTTC
cdr3_aa: CASRRGISQETQYF
d_call: -
j_call: TRBJ2-5
v_call: TRBV7-9
clone_size: few